The text below deals with one T cell receptor (beta chain). Produced via immunoSEQ multiplex PCR; TCRdb's table is partial and in-frame only. This sample has some 66,000 clones, with about 80% found just once. These data are taken from a study of radiotherapy plus CTLA-4 blockade in lung cancer. Study-wide context: There were objective responses in roughly 18% of patients, and 31% had disease control.

The CDR3 spans 13 residues. Trimming cost V 5 bases and J 4 bases; bases outside gene matches: 4. Germline CDR1 is SNHLY and CDR2 is FYNNEI. Source: peripheral blood, taken from a patient treated with radiotherapy plus ipilimumab. The receptor was derived from a human donor with non-small cell lung cancer who had a partial response to radiotherapy plus ipilimumab. The V call is TRBV2, the J call TRBJ1-2, with TRBD1 matching over 7 bases. The CDR3 protein is CASSRGPRYGYTF. In DNA, the CDR3 is TGTGCCAGCAGTAGGGGGCCCCGCTATGGCTACACCTTC.